The sequence of this T cell receptor (beta chain) was determined in a study of shared clonotypes between healthy human individuals (TCRdb year 2020). At the level of the whole study: The cohort comprised two women and three men aged 18 to 49 years. For each donor, three plates each were used for CD4 naive and CD4 memory, two plates were used for CD8 naive, and one plate was used for CD8 memory. The study deeply sequenced blood TCR repertoires of about five healthy adults to estimate repertoire size and the extent of clonotype sharing between individuals. Different laboratories and diverse techniques were used to prepare libraries and sequence TCR repertoires, to increase sequencing depth and limit assay-specific biases. Per donor, leukapheresis produced somewhere between about 0.94 and 8.9 billion PBMCs.

On this clone: The antigen this receptor binds is unknown. No per-base quality is available; no much larger clone lies one base away.

Broader findings and caveats from the paper: Because the study included a small number of donors, the genetic and exposure-history diversity represented was limited. Compared with non-shared clonotypes, the clonotypes found in all four sorted-subset donors had higher generation probabilities. Even with the large sequencing depth, rarefaction of the sorted-subset datasets indicated that sequencing was incomplete. Approximately 5% of naive CD4, 3% to 4% of naive CD8, about 2.1% of memory CD4, and 0.4% of memory CD8 clonotypes were shared across a handful of donors. Sampling was limited to blood, and TCR repertoires in tissue likely differ from TCR repertoires in blood. Larger estimated clonotype richness was generally found for naive subsets than for memory subsets. Pairwise subsampling led to the expectation that sequencing depth would affect the degree of clonotype sharing among donors.

For this chain, trimming is 5 bases at the V end and 8 bases at the J end, and the number of junction bases without a gene match is 13. Its CDR3 holds 15 amino acids, cysteine through phenylalanine. The retained sequence is limited to the CDR3, 45 bases, with the frame set at the first base. From the germline V gene (reference sequence), CDR1 is SEHNR and CDR2 is FQNEAQ. Using the deep immunoSEQ assay, TCR CDR3 regions were amplified from genomic DNA by multiplex PCR. For each cell subset, the extracted genomic DNA was distributed evenly across all wells of several immunoSEQ 96-well plates, and each plate served as one replicate. For sorted subsets, each replicate PCR was loaded with approximately 200 ng genomic DNA, equivalent to about 30,000 T cell genomes. The purified libraries were quantified using a Qubit 3.0 fluorometer, sized with a Bioanalyzer 2100, and then quantified again using the KAPA Library Quantification kit. Each immunoSEQ 96-well plate was sequenced on its own single-read 150-cycle Illumina NextSeq 550 flow cell. In the authors' own workflow: The immunoSEQ output contained only junctional sequences without quality scores, so filtering could not match that applied to full-length reads. Sequences were annotated with PyIR, a Python wrapper for IgBLAST v1.9, and V/J genes and CDR3 were assigned using IMGT germline references. Reads with weak V/J assignments (E-value above 1e-6), missing CDR3, stop codons, out-of-frame junctions, or ambiguous translated residues were removed. A V3J clonotype was defined by an identical inferred V gene, J gene, and CDR3 amino acid sequence. To compute the percentage overlap between repertoires, the number of shared unique clonotypes was divided by the size of the smaller repertoire. Repertoire richness was assessed with RTK rarefaction, the Chao1 estimator, and Recon v2.1 estimates of unobserved clonotypes. Generation probabilities were computed with OLGA for all TCRbeta clonotypes obtained by the gDNA method from a handful of donors. TCRdb retrieved this table from immuneACCESS and kept in-frame rearrangements only. Not all clones are present; in checked studies, unresolved V genes account for under half, and no reason is known for the remainder. V and J calls and clone size are copied from that table; D and trimming were computed from the DNA. In this sample the table shows over 800,000 clones, 85% to 95% of which occur a single time. The top ten hold nearly 25% of the sample.

For the CD8 naive samples, CD45RO-negative cells were positively selected for CCR7, yielding a CD45RA+CCR7+ population from which TemRA cells were excluded. Donors were healthy HIV-negative adults with no recently reported acute infections or vaccinations. Only Caucasian adults living in Nashville, Tennessee, USA were represented among the donors. After blood collection by leukapheresis, PBMCs were isolated using Ficoll-Histopaque density gradient centrifugation and then cryopreserved in the vapor phase of liquid nitrogen. Analytical flow cytometry was used to check the purity and quantity of each magnetically sorted T cell population. Each sorted fraction had its genomic DNA isolated and then quantified by UV absorbance on a Nanodrop 2000c.

The source is a man aged 30-40 years in good health. Recombination linked TRBV7-9 to TRBJ1-2, with 8 bases aligning to TRBD1. The sample comprised naive CD8+ T cells sorted from blood. The intended sense of this specimen's cell subset or site label: CD45RA+CCR7+. CDR3 protein: CASSEIGQGGQGYTF. The nucleotide sequence is given as TGTGCCAGCAGCGAGATAGGACAGGGAGGACAGGGCTACACCTTC.